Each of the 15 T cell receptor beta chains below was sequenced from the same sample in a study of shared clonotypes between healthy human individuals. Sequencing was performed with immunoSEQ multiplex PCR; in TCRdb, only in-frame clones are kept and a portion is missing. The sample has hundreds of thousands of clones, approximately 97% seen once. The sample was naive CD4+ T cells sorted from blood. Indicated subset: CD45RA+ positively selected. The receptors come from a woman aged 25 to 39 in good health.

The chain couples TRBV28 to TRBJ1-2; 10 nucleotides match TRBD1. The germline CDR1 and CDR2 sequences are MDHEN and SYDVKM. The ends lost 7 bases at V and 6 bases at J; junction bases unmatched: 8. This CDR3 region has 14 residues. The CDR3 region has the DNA TGTGCCAGCACCTTGACAGGGGGCTGGGATGGCTACACCTTC. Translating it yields CASTLTGGWDGYTF.

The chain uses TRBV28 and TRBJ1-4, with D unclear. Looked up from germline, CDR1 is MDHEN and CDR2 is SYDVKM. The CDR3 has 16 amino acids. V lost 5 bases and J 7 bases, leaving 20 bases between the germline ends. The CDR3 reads CASSLDRGAGGEKLFF. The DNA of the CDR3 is TGTGCCAGCAGTCTAGACCGGGGAGCCGGCGGTGAAAAACTGTTTTTT.

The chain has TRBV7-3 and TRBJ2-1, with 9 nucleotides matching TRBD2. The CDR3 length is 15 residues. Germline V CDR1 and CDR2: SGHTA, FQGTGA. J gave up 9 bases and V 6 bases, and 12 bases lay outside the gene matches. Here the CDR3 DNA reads TGTGCCAGCAGGCCCAATAGCGGGAGATATAGTGAGCAGTTCTTC. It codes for CASRPNSGRYSEQFF.

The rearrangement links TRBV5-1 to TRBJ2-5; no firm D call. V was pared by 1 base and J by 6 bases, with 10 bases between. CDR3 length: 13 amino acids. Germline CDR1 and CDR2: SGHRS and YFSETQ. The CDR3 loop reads CASSLSVGKTQYF. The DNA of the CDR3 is TGCGCCAGCAGCTTGTCGGTCGGTAAGACCCAGTACTTC.

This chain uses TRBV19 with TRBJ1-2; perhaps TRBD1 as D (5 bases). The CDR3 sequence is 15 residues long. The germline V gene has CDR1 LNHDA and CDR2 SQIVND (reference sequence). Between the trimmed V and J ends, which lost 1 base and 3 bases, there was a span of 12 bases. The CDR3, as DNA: TGTGCCAGTAGTATAGGAGGCGGAGGGGACTATGGCTACACCTTC. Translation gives CASSIGGGGDYGYTF. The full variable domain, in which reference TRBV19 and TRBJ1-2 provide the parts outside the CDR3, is DGGITQSPKYLFRKEGQNVTLSCEQNLNHDAMYWYRQDPGQGLRLIYYSQIVNDFQKGDIAEGYSVSREKKESFPLTVTSAQKNPTAFYLCASSIGGGGDYGYTFGSGTRLTVV.

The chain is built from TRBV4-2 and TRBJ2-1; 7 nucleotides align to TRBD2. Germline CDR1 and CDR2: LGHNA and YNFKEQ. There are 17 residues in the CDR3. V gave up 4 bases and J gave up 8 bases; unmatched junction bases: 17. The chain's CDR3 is CASSLGVGGEIHDEQFF. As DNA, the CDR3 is TGTGCCAGCAGCCTGGGAGTGGGGGGGGAGATACACGATGAGCAGTTCTTC.

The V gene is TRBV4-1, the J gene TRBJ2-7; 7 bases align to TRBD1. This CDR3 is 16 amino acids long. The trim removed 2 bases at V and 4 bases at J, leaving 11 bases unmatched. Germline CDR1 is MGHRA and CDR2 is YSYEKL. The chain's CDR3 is CASSQLFGQEQYEQYF. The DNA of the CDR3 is TGCGCCAGCAGCCAACTGTTCGGACAGGAGCAATACGAGCAGTACTTC.

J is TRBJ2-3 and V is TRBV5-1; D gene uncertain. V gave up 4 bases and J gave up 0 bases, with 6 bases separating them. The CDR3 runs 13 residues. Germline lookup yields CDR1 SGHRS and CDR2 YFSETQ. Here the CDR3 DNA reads TGCGCCAGCAGCAAAACTAGCACAGATACGCAGTATTTT. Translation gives CASSKTSTDTQYF.

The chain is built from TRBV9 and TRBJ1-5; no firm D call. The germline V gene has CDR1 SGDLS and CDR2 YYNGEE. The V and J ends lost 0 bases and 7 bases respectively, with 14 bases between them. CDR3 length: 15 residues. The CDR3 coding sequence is TGTGCCAGCAGCGTAGGACGGGAGAGTGGACAGCCCCAGCATTTT. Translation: CASSVGRESGQPQHF.

The CDR3 bases are TGTGCCAGTAGTATAGGCAGAATCAAACAAGAGACCCAGTACTTC. This codes for CASSIGRIKQETQYF. The rearrangement joins TRBV19 to TRBJ2-5; D is uncertain. Trimming stripped 1 base from V and 2 bases from J, with 11 bases between. Germline V gene data show CDR1 as LNHDA and CDR2 as SQIVND (reference sequence). The CDR3 covers 15 residues.

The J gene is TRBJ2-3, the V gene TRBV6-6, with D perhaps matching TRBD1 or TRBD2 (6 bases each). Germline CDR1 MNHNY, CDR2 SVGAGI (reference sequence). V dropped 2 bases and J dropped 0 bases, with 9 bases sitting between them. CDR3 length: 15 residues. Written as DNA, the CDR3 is TGTGCCAGCAGTTACCCGGGGGCGAGCACAGATACGCAGTATTTT. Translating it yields CASSYPGASTDTQYF.

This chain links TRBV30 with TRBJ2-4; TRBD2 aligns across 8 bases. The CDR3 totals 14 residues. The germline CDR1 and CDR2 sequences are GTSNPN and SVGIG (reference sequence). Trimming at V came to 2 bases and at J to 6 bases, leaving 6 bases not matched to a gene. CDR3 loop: CAWSLSGNGNIQYF. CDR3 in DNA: TGTGCCTGGAGTCTTAGCGGGAATGGAAACATTCAGTACTTC.

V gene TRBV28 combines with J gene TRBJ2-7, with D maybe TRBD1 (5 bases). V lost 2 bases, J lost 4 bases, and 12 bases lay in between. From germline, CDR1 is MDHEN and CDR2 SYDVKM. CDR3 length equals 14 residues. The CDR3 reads CASSLKGRRYEQYF. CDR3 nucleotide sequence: TGTGCCAGCAGTTTAAAGGGGCGCAGGTACGAGCAGTACTTC.

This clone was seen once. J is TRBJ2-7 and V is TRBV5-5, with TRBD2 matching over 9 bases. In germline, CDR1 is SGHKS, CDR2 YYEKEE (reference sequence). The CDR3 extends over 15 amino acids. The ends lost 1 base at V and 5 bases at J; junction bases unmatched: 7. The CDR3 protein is CASSLRLAGLDEQYF. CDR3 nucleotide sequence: TGTGCCAGCAGCTTGCGGCTAGCGGGACTCGACGAGCAGTACTTC.

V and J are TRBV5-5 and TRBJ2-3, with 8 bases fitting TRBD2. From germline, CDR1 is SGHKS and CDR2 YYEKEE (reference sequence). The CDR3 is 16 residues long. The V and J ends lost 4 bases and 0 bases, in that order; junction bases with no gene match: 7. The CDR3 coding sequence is TGTGCCAGCAGCCTACTAGCGGTGCTTAGCACAGATACGCAGTATTTT. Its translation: CASSLLAVLSTDTQYF.